This TCR beta chain was sequenced during a study of T-cell reconstitution after alpha-beta-depleted transplantation in children. General study results and limits: Fresh T-cell production supplied most of the T-cell counts and diversity seen one year after transplant. Some patients owed their high day-60 TCRbeta diversity to surviving recipient T cells and thymic progenitors. Reportedly, roughly two months post-transplant, alpha-beta T cells arose from several hundred expanded graft clones.

TCRbeta library construction was performed incorporating unique molecular identifiers. TCRdb ran MiXCR on the PCR reads and lists one entry per CDR3 protein. The profile covers about 200,000 distinct CDR3 sequences, with under 8.5% appearing a single time and about a third taken by the ten largest. The CDR3 loop spans 13 amino acids. The V and J ends lost 2 bases and 6 bases respectively, with 7 bases between them. Ten or more counts support this clonotype. Its antigen remains unidentified. J is TRBJ2-2 and V is TRBV12-3 or TRBV12-4; D is uncertain. The receptor's source is a male patient between 2 and 15 years old who had a stem cell transplant for acute myeloid leukemia, so the T cells may come from the graft donor. The specimen was PBMCs, mostly from graft donor cells, collected 360 days after TCRalphabeta/CD19-depleted stem cell transplant. The CDR3 DNA is TGTGCCAGCAGTTTATTTTCTCCCGGGGAGCTGTTTTTT. Its translation: CASSLFSPGELFF.